This TCR beta chain was documented in a study of identical twins. Trimming stripped 0 bases from V and 8 bases from J, with 7 bases between. CDR1 and CDR2 (germline): SNHLY, FYNNEI. CDR3 length: 13 amino acids. TCRdb independently ran MiXCR on the 5' RACE reads; one entry per CDR3 protein. The sample gives under 900,000 distinct CDR3 sequences, around a sixth of which show up once; roughly 13% is in the top ten. These data are also associated with another study on T cells expressing NK-cell markers.

The chain combines TRBV2 with TRBJ1-4; D not resolved. The material sequenced was PBMCs. The TCR originated in a woman aged 18-29 years in good health. Here the CDR3 reads CASSEARREKLFF. The CDR3, as DNA: TGTGCCAGCAGTGAAGCTCGACGGGAAAAACTGTTTTTT.